The rows below give T cell receptor beta chains drawn from one sample of a study of T cell repertoires in cytomegalovirus infection. TCRdb ran MiXCR on the reads and lists one entry per CDR3 protein. The table has approximately 240,000 distinct CDR3 sequences, around 12% seen once. Input material: PBMCs. The receptors originated from a human donor in good health (CMV status not recorded). Some clones in this sample may be carry-over from other donors' samples. The CDR3 runs from the conserved cysteine through the conserved F or W. Fields, in order: V gene, clone size, D gene, J gene, CDR3 DNA, CDR3 protein. D genes are given only for firm matches. Clone size is given for some rows only: seen once, a few or many times, or a class if the clone is expanded.

V gene: TRBV7-2
clone size: many
D gene: .
J gene: TRBJ1-1
CDR3 DNA: TGTGCCAGCAGCTTAGAAGGGGAGAACACTGAAGCTTTCTTT
CDR3 protein: CASSLEGENTEAFF

V gene: TRBV19
clone size: few
D gene: .
J gene: TRBJ2-3
CDR3 DNA: .
CDR3 protein: CASSNRDLFGPDTQYF

V gene: TRBV9
clone size: .
D gene: TRBD2
J gene: TRBJ2-5
CDR3 DNA: TGTGCCAGCAGCGCCGGGACTAGTTCCCAAGAGACCCAGTACTTC
CDR3 protein: CASSAGTSSQETQYF

V gene: TRBV7-2
clone size: many
D gene: .
J gene: TRBJ2-2
CDR3 DNA: TGTGCCAGCAGCCCCAACCTGGGAACCGGGGAGCTGTTTTTT
CDR3 protein: CASSPNLGTGELFF

V gene: TRBV27
clone size: .
D gene: TRBD1
J gene: TRBJ2-3
CDR3 DNA: TGTGCCAGCAGCCTCGAGGGGGCAAAAAGGACAGATACGCAGTATTTT
CDR3 protein: CASSLEGAKRTDTQYF

V gene: TRBV10-3
clone size: few
D gene: .
J gene: TRBJ1-1
CDR3 DNA: TGTGCCATCAGTGAGTCTGGGGACACTGAAGCTTTCTTT
CDR3 protein: CAISESGDTEAFF

V gene: TRBV6-5
clone size: many
D gene: .
J gene: TRBJ1-1
CDR3 DNA: TGTGCCAGCAGTTACGGGGGGGAGGGTACTGAAGCTTTCTTT
CDR3 protein: CASSYGGEGTEAFF

V gene: TRBV12-3/TRBV12-4
clone size: few
D gene: .
J gene: TRBJ1-2
CDR3 DNA: TGTGCCAGCAGTTACATAAACTATGGCTACACCTTC
CDR3 protein: CASSYINYGYTF

V gene: TRBV7-2
clone size: many
D gene: .
J gene: TRBJ2-7
CDR3 DNA: TGTGCCAGCAGCTTAGCTACAGGGCCCAAGGGCAACGAGCAGTACTTC
CDR3 protein: CASSLATGPKGNEQYF

V gene: TRBV19
clone size: few
D gene: .
J gene: TRBJ2-6
CDR3 DNA: TGTGCCAGTACTCCGACAGGGGCCAACGTCCTGACTTTC
CDR3 protein: CASTPTGANVLTF

V gene: TRBV9
clone size: many
D gene: .
J gene: TRBJ2-3
CDR3 DNA: TGTGCCAGCAGCGTAGCTTCAGGTAGAGACGCCACAGATACGCAGTATTTT
CDR3 protein: CASSVASGRDATDTQYF

V gene: TRBV10-3
clone size: many
D gene: TRBD1
J gene: TRBJ1-1
CDR3 DNA: TGTGCCATCAGTGTAGGGACAGCTGAAGCTTTCTTT
CDR3 protein: CAISVGTAEAFF

V gene: TRBV6-1
clone size: many
D gene: .
J gene: TRBJ1-2
CDR3 DNA: TGTGCCAGCAGGACTACCCAGGGTTACGGCTACACCTTC
CDR3 protein: CASRTTQGYGYTF

V gene: TRBV4-2
clone size: many
D gene: .
J gene: TRBJ1-2
CDR3 DNA: TGTGCCAGCAGCCAGGAATGGGACAACCCTAACTATGGCTACACCTTC
CDR3 protein: CASSQEWDNPNYGYTF

V gene: TRBV6-1
clone size: few
D gene: TRBD2
J gene: TRBJ2-7
CDR3 DNA: TGTGCCAGCACCCCGGGAGGGGCCTACGAGCAGTACTTC
CDR3 protein: CASTPGGAYEQYF

V gene: TRBV18
clone size: .
D gene: .
J gene: TRBJ1-3
CDR3 DNA: TGTGCCAGCACCCCCGGCAGCTCTGGAAACACCATATATTTT
CDR3 protein: CASTPGSSGNTIYF

V gene: TRBV9
clone size: few
D gene: .
J gene: TRBJ1-1
CDR3 DNA: TGTGCCAGCAGCGTAGTTACAACTCGTTGGGCCGAAGCTTTCTTT
CDR3 protein: CASSVVTTRWAEAFF

V gene: TRBV6-1
clone size: many
D gene: .
J gene: TRBJ2-3
CDR3 DNA: TGTGCCAGCAGTTCGCGGGACGCCGCTAAGTCAGATACGCAGTATTTT
CDR3 protein: CASSSRDAAKSDTQYF

V gene: TRBV25-1
clone size: .
D gene: .
J gene: TRBJ2-7
CDR3 DNA: TGTGCCAGCACCATGGACAGCTACGAGCAGTACTTC
CDR3 protein: CASTMDSYEQYF

V gene: TRBV7-7
clone size: many
D gene: TRBD2
J gene: TRBJ2-1
CDR3 DNA: TGTGCCAGCAGCTCTAACCCGAGCGGGAGAGACTACAATGAGCAGTTCTTC
CDR3 protein: CASSSNPSGRDYNEQFF

V gene: TRBV18
clone size: few
D gene: .
J gene: TRBJ2-7
CDR3 DNA: TGTGCCAGCTCACCACCTGGGAATATAGTAGGCCGCCTCTACGAGCAGTACTTC
CDR3 protein: CASSPPGNIVGRLYEQYF

V gene: TRBV12-3/TRBV12-4
clone size: .
D gene: .
J gene: TRBJ2-1
CDR3 DNA: TGTGCCAGCAGTGCTTCGGGGGGCGGAAATGAGCAGTTCTTC
CDR3 protein: CASSASGGGNEQFF

V gene: TRBV5-1
clone size: many
D gene: .
J gene: TRBJ2-7
CDR3 DNA: TGTGCCAGCAGCTTGACTGGCTCCTACGAGCAGTACTTC
CDR3 protein: CASSLTGSYEQYF

V gene: TRBV7-2
clone size: many
D gene: TRBD1
J gene: TRBJ1-6
CDR3 DNA: TGTGCCAGCAGCTTGACAGGGGGCTTTTCCTCACCCCTCCACTTT
CDR3 protein: CASSLTGGFSSPLHF

V gene: TRBV5-1
clone size: .
D gene: .
J gene: TRBJ2-1
CDR3 DNA: TGCGCCAGCAGCTTGGAGGTTGGGGCTAGGAGGGGGAATGAGCAGTTCTTC
CDR3 protein: CASSLEVGARRGNEQFF

V gene: TRBV6-6
clone size: .
D gene: TRBD1
J gene: TRBJ1-5
CDR3 DNA: TGTGCCAGCAGAGCCACAGGGGAGCCCCAGCATTTT
CDR3 protein: CASRATGEPQHF

V gene: TRBV20-1
clone size: .
D gene: TRBD1
J gene: TRBJ2-5
CDR3 DNA: TGCAGTGCTCCAGGGACAGGGGCCGTGGAGACCCAGTACTTC
CDR3 protein: CSAPGTGAVETQYF

V gene: TRBV9
clone size: .
D gene: .
J gene: TRBJ1-1
CDR3 DNA: TGTGCCAGCAGCCCCCCGGCGGGAACTGAAGCTTTCTTT
CDR3 protein: CASSPPAGTEAFF

V gene: TRBV27
clone size: many
D gene: .
J gene: TRBJ2-1
CDR3 DNA: TGTGCCAGCAGCCCTATAGGGCATGAGCAGTTCTTC
CDR3 protein: CASSPIGHEQFF

V gene: TRBV2
clone size: many
D gene: .
J gene: TRBJ1-4
CDR3 DNA: TGTGCCAGCAGCTTCAGACCCCCGGACGGTGAAAAACTGTTTTTT
CDR3 protein: CASSFRPPDGEKLFF

V gene: TRBV7-2
clone size: many
D gene: .
J gene: TRBJ1-2
CDR3 DNA: TGTGCCAGCAGCTTCAGGCTGGGTACGGAGGGCTACACCTTC
CDR3 protein: CASSFRLGTEGYTF

V gene: TRBV6-1
clone size: .
D gene: TRBD1
J gene: TRBJ2-3
CDR3 DNA: TGTGCCACCGACGGACAGGGGGGTACAGATACGCAGTATTTT
CDR3 protein: CATDGQGGTDTQYF